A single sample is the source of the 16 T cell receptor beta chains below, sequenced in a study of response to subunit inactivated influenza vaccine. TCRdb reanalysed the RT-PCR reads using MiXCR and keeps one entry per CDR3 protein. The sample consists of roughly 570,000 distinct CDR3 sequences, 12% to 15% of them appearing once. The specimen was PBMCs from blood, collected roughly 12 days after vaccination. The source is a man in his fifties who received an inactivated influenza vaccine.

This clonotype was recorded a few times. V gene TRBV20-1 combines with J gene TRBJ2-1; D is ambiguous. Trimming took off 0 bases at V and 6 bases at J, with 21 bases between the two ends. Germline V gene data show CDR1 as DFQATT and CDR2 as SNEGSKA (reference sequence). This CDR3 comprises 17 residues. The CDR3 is CSARDSFDPNHLNEQFF. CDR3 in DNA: TGCAGTGCTAGAGATTCTTTCGACCCGAATCATCTCAATGAGCAGTTCTTC.

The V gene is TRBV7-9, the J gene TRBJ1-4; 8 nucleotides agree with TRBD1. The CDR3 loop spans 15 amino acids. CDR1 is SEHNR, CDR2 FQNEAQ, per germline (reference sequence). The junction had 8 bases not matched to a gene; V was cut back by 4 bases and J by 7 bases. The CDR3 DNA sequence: TGTGCCAGCAGCTGGACAGGGACGTTTGGTGAAAAACTGTTTTTT. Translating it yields CASSWTGTFGEKLFF.

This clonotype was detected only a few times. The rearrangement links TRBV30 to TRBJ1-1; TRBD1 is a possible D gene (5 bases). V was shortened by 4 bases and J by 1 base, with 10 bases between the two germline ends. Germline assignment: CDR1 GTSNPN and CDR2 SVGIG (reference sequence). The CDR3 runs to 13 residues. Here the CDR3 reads CAWTRDRNTEAFF. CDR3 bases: TGTGCCTGGACGAGGGACCGGAACACTGAAGCTTTCTTT.

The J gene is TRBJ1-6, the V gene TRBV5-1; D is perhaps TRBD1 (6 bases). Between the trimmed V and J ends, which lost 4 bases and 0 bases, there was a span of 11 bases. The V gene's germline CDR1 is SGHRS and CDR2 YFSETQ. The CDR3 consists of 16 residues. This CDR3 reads CASSLGGASYNSPLHF. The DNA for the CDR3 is TGCGCCAGCAGCCTCGGGGGCGCCTCCTATAATTCACCCCTCCACTTT.

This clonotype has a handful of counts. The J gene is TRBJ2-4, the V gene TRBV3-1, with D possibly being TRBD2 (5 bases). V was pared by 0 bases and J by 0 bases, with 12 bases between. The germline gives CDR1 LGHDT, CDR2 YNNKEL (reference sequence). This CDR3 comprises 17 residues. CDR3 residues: CASSQERLAKAKNIQYF. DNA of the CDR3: TGTGCCAGCAGCCAAGAAAGGCTAGCCAAAGCCAAAAACATTCAGTACTTC.

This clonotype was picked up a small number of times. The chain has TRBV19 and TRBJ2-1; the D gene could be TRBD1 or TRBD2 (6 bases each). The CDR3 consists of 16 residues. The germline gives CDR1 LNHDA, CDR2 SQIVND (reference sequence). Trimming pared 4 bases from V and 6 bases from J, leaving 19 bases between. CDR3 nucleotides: TGTGCCAGTAGTAGCCCCGGGGGCTCGCGGCTCAATGAGCAGTTCTTC. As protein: CASSSPGGSRLNEQFF.

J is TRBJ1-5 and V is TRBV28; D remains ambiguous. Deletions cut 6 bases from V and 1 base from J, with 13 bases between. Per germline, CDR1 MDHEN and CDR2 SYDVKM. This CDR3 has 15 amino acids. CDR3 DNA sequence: TGTGCCAGCAGCCTAAGGACGGAAAGCAATCAGCCCCAGCATTTT. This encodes CASSLRTESNQPQHF.

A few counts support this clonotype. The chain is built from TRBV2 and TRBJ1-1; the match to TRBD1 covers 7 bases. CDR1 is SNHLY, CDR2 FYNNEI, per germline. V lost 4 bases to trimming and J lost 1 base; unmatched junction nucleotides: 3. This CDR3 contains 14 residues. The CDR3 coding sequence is TGTGCCAGCAGTGCGGGACAGAGGAACACTGAAGCTTTCTTT. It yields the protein CASSAGQRNTEAFF.

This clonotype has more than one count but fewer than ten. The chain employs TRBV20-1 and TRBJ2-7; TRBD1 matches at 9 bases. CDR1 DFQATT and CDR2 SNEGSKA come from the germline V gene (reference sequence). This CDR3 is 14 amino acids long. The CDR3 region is CITPVGQGTHEQYF. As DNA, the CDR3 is TGCATTACCCCGGTAGGACAGGGGACTCACGAGCAGTACTTC.

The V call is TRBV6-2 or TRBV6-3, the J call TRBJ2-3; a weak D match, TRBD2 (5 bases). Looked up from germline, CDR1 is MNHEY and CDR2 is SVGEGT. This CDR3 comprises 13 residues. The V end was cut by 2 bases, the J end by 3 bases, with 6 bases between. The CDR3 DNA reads TGTGCCAGCAGTTACCGGAGGACAGATACGCAGTATTTT. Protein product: CASSYRRTDTQYF.

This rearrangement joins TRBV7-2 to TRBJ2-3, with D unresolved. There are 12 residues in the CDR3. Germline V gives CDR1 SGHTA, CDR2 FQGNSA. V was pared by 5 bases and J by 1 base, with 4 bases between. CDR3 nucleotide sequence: TGTGCCAGCAGCGGACGCACAGATACGCAGTATTTT. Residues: CASSGRTDTQYF.

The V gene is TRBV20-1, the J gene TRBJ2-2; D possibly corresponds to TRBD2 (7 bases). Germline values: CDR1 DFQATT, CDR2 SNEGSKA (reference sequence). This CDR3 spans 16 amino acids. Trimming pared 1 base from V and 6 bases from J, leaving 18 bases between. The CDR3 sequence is CSARAGGAAIPGELFF. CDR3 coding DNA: TGCAGTGCTAGAGCTGGGGGGGCGGCTATCCCCGGGGAGCTGTTTTTT.

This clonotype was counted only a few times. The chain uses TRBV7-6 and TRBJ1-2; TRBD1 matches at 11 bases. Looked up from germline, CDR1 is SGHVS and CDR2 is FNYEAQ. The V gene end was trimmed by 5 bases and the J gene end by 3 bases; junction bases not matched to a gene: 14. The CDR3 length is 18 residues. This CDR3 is CASSTDRGRPPWDYGYTF. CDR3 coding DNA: TGTGCCAGCAGCACGGACAGGGGGCGCCCCCCTTGGGACTATGGCTACACCTTC.

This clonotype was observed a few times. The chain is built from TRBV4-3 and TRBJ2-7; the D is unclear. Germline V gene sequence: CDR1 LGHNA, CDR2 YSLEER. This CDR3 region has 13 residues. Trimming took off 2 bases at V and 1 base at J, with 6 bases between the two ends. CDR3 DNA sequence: TGCGCCAGCAGCCAAAGACGGTCCTACGAGCAGTACTTC. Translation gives CASSQRRSYEQYF.

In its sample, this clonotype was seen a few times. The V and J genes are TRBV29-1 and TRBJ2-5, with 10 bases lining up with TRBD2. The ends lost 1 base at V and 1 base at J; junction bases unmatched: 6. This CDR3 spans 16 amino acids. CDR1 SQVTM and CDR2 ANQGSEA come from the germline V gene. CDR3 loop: CSVEGGTSAFQETQYF. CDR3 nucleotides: TGCAGCGTTGAAGGCGGGACTAGCGCCTTCCAAGAGACCCAGTACTTC. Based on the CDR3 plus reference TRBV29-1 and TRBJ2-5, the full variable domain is SAVISQKPSRDICQRGTSLTIQCQVDSQVTMMFWYRQQPGQSLTLIATANQGSEATYESGFVIDKFPISRPNLTFSTLTVSNMSPEDSSIYLCSVEGGTSAFQETQYFGPGTRLLVL.

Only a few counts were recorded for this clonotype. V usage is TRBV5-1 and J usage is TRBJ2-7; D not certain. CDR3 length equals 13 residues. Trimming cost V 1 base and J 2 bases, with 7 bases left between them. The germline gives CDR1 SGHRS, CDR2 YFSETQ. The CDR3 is CASSLRTAYEQYF. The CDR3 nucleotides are TGCGCCAGCAGCTTGCGGACGGCCTACGAGCAGTACTTC. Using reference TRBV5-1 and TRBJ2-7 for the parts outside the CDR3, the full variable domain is KAGVTQTPRYLIKTRGQQVTLSCSPISGHRSVSWYQQTPGQGLQFLFEYFSETQRNKGNFPGRFSGRQFSNSRSEMNVSTLELGDSALYLCASSLRTAYEQYFGPGTRLTVT.